This T cell receptor (beta chain) was sequenced during a study of CD8 T cells in Susac syndrome. The CDR3 contains 13 residues. Germline CDR1 is SGHRS and CDR2 is YFSETQ. Trimming removed 7 bases at V and 0 bases at J, with 9 bases between. The RNA, about 0.45 to 1 ug, was put through reverse transcription using random hexamers. TCRdb reprocessed the immunoSEQ multiplex PCR reads via MiXCR and lists one record per CDR3 protein. Among 180,000 or so distinct CDR3 sequences listed, about 94% were seen once. Sequencing used CD4+ T cells from PBMCs. This sequence was found in a human donor in good health. V is TRBV5-1 and J is TRBJ2-3; possibly TRBD1 for D (5 bases). This chain's CDR3 is CASGAESTDTQYF. The CDR3 bases are TGCGCCAGCGGGGCAGAGAGCACAGATACGCAGTATTTT.